This TCR beta chain was recorded in a study of blood T cells in healthy people across ages. The V end lost 5 bases, the J end lost 2 bases, and 22 bases lay between the germline ends. The CDR3 totals 19 residues. Next came a second PCR, run for roughly 6 to 11 cycles, which used a sample-barcoded 5' primer along with a J-beta primer mix. Researchers report that a template-switch adaptor with 12 random nucleotides tagged each cDNA molecule. TCRdb fed the 5' RACE reads into MiXCR, producing one record per CDR3 protein. Seen here are over 1,300,000 distinct CDR3 sequences, around 55% observed once, and the top ten hold roughly 6.3%. The total RNA that was extracted per sample amounted to at least 5 micrograms.

Sequenced sample: blood. The origin of this receptor is a man between 18 and 29 years old in good health. This chain joins TRBV12-3 or TRBV12-4 and TRBJ2-6, with a tentative D call TRBD2 (6 bases). CDR3: CASSPRPGLFVAGANVLTF. The CDR3 DNA sequence: TGTGCCAGCAGTCCCAGGCCGGGACTGTTTGTGGCTGGGGCCAACGTCCTGACTTTC.